Included here is one T cell receptor beta chain sequence, with context. The junction and the germline gene differ at one end; a read error may be behind it. This sample is drawn from a study of blood T cell repertoires in COVID-19. Study information: Some COVID-19 samples were acute and others convalescent; all came from the United States, Italy and Spain.

There are 9 residues in the CDR3. The germline V gene encodes CDR1 LNHDA and CDR2 SQIVND (reference sequence). Data came from immunoSEQ multiplex PCR; TCRdb stores just in-frame clones and leaves some out. The sample has around 130,000 clones, 75% to 90% seen once; the top ten hold around 4%. The specimen was peripheral blood. This sequence was found in a human donor in a cohort sampled during active COVID-19. The chain has TRBV19 and TRBJ1-1, with 9 positions matching TRBD1. DNA for the CDR3: TGTGCCAGTGGACCGACAGGGGGCTTT. Its translation: CASGPTGGF.